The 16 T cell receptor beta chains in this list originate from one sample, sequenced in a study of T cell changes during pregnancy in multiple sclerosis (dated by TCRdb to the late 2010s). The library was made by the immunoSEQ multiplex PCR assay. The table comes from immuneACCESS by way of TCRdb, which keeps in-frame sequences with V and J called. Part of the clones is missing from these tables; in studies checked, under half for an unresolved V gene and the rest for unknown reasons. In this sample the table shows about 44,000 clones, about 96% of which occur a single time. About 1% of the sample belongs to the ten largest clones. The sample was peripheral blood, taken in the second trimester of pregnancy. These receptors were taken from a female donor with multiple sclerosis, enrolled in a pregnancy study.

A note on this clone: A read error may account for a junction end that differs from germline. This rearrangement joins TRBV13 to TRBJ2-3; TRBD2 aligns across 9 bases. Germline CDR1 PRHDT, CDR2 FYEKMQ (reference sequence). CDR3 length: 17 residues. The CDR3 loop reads CASRAPPLSGSKDTQYF. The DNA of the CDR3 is TGTGCCAGCCGAGCCCCCCCACTTAGCGGGAGCAAAGATACGCAGTATTTT. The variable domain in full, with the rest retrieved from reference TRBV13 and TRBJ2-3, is AAGVIQSPRHLIKEKRETATLKCYPIPRHDTVYWYQQGPGQDPQFLISFYEKMQSDKGSIPDRFSAQQFSDYHSELNMSSLELGDSALYFCASRAPPLSGSKDTQYFGPGTRLTVL.

Here the CDR3 reads CASSLERDEQYF. Here the CDR3 DNA reads TGCGCCAGCAGCTTGGAGCGAGATGAGCAGTACTTC. The rearrangement joins TRBV5-1 to TRBJ2-7; D is unresolved. Germline CDR1 is SGHRS and CDR2 is YFSETQ. V was trimmed by 0 bases and J by 7 bases, leaving 8 bases between them. The CDR3 is 12 residues long.

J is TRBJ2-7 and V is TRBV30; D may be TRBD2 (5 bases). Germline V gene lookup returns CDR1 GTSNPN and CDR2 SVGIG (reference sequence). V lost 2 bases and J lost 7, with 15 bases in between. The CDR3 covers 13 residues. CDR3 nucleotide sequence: TGTGCCTGGAGTCCGGGTCTCGGGGTTGAGCAGTACTTC. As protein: CAWSPGLGVEQYF.

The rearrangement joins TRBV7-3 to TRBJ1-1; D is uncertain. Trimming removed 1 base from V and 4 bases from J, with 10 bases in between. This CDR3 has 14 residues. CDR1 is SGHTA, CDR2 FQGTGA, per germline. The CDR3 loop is CASSLRGPSTEAFF. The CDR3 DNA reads TGTGCCAGCAGCTTAAGAGGGCCAAGCACTGAAGCTTTCTTT.

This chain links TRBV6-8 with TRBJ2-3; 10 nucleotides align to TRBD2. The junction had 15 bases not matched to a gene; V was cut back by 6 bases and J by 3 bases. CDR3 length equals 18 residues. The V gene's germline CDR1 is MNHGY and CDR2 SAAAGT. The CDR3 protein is CASSPLERGGMVTDTQYF. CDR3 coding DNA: TGTGCCAGCAGCCCTTTGGAGCGGGGGGGAATGGTGACAGATACGCAGTATTTT.

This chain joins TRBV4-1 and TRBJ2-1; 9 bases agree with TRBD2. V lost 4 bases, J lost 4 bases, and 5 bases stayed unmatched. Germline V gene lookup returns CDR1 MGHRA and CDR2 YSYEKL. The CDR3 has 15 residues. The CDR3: CASSLRLADYNEQFF. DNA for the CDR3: TGCGCCAGCAGCCTCCGACTAGCGGATTACAATGAGCAGTTCTTC.

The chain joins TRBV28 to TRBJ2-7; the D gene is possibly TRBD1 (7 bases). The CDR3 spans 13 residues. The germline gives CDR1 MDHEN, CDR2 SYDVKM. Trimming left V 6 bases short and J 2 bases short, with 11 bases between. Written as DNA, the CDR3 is TGTGCCAGCAGCCAGGGGGGAGCCTACGAGCAGTACTTC. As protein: CASSQGGAYEQYF.

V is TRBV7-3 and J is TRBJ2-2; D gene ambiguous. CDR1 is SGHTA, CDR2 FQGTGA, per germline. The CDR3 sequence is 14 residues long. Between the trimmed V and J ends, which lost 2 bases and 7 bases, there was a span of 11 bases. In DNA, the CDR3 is TGTGCCAGCAGCTTAGAGCCTATGAGCGGGGAGCTGTTTTTT. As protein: CASSLEPMSGELFF.

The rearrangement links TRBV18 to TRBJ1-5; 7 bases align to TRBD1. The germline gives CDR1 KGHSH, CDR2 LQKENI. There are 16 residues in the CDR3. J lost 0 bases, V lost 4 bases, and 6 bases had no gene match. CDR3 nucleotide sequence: TGTGCCAGCTCACTCGGGACAGTCTATAGCAATCAGCCCCAGCATTTT. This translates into CASSLGTVYSNQPQHF.

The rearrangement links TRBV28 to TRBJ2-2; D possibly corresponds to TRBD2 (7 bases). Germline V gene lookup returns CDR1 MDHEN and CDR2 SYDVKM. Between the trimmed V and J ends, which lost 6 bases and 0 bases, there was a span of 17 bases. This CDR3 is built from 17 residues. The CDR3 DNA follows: TGTGCCAGCAGCCTATTGGGGGCGGGAGCGAACACCGGGGAGCTGTTTTTT. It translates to CASSLLGAGANTGELFF.

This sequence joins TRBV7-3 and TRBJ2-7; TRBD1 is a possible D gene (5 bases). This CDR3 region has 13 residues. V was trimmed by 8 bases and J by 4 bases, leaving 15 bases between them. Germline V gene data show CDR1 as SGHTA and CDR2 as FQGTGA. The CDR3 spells CASSPGPTYEQYF. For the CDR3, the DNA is TGTGCCAGCTCCCCAGGGCCTACGTACGAGCAGTACTTC.

CDR3 nucleotide sequence: TGTGCCAGCAGCGTAACAGGACAGACGATAACAGATACGCAGTATTTT. It yields the protein CASSVTGQTITDTQYF. This chain joins TRBV9 and TRBJ2-3, with D possibly TRBD1 on 6 matching bases. V dropped 1 base and J dropped 3 bases, with 15 bases sitting between them. Germline-derived CDR1 and CDR2 are SGDLS and YYNGEE. This CDR3 is built from 16 residues.

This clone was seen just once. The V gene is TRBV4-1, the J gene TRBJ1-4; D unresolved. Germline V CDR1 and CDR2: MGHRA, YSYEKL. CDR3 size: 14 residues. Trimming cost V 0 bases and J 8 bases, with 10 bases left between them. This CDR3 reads CASSQDHGREKLFF. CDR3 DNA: TGCGCCAGCAGCCAAGATCATGGGAGGGAAAAACTGTTTTTT.

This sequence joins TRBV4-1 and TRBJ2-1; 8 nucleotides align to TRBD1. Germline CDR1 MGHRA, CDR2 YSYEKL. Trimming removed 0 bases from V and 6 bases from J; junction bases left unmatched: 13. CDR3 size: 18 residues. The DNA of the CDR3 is TGCGCCAGCAGCCAAGAAGAGACAGGGGCCCAGATTTTCAATGAGCAGTTCTTC. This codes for CASSQEETGAQIFNEQFF.

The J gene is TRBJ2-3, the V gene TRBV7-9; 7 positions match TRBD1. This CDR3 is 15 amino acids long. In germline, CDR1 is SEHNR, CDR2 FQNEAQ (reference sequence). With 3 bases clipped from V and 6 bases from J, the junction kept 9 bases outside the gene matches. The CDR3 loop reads CASSLEQGNRDTQYF. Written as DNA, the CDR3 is TGTGCCAGCAGCTTGGAACAGGGGAACAGGGATACGCAGTATTTT.

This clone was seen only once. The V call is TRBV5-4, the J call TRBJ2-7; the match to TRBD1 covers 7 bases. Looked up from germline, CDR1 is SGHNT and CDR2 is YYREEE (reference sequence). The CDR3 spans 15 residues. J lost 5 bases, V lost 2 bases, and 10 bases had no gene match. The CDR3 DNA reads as TGTGCCAGCAGCTTCTCCAAGGGGGCGAATCACGAGCAGTACTTC. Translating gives CASSFSKGANHEQYF.